The clone carrying this TCR beta chain was seen once. Its antigen is currently unknown. TCRdb itself ran the reads through MiXCR, one entry per CDR3 protein. This sample has approximately 770,000 distinct CDR3 sequences, with approximately 32% found just once. This sample stems from a study of T cell repertoires in cytomegalovirus infection. The study, taken as a whole, reports: Across the ex vivo response, the dominant clonotypes were HLA-C-restricted CMV-specific TCR beta clonotypes.

The CDR3 is made up of 16 amino acids. V lost 5 bases and J 2 bases, leaving 17 bases between the germline ends. This receptor was identified in a human donor in good health (CMV status not recorded). Some clones in this sample may be carry-over from other donors' samples. This specimen consisted of cultured CD8+ T cells from PBMCs, obtained from culture after CMV antigen stimulation. The chain couples TRBV12-3 or TRBV12-4 to TRBJ2-3; D is unresolved. In nucleotides, the CDR3 is TGTGCCAGCAGTCGCCCCGCGGACGGAGACACAGATACGCAGTATTTT. Amino acid sequence: CASSRPADGDTDTQYF.